The entry below describes one TCR beta chain. Its target is unknown. Sequencing was performed with immunoSEQ multiplex PCR; in TCRdb, only in-frame clones are kept and a portion is missing. The data show 3,800 or so clones, 60% to 80% seen once. These data originate in a study of neoadjuvant nivolumab and ipilimumab in lung cancer. Study results and caveats: Resected-tumor TCR richness correlated positively with pretherapy blood richness.

With 3 bases clipped from V and 4 bases from J, the junction kept 9 bases outside the gene matches. The CDR3 totals 16 residues. Sequenced here: peripheral blood, sampled after neoadjuvant nivolumab, alone or with ipilimumab, at or shortly before surgery. This chain connects TRBV5-3 to TRBJ2-1, with 8 bases lining up with TRBD2. TRBV5-3 counts as an open reading frame of uncertain function. This TCR derives from an adult with non-small cell lung cancer. The CDR3 coding sequence is TGTGCCAGAAGCTGGGTCCGGCGGGGGGTGTACAATGAGCAGTTCTTC. Translation: CARSWVRRGVYNEQFF.